This entry features one T cell receptor (beta chain) sequence. This sample stems from a study of blood T cell repertoires in COVID-19. CDR3 length equals 14 residues. V was cut by 6 bases and J by 3 bases, with 11 bases left in between. CDR1 is MNHNY, CDR2 SVGAGI, per germline (reference sequence). Participants had their cohort set by participant-reported clinical history. TCRdb's table, derived via immunoSEQ multiplex PCR, lists solely in-frame clones and lacks some. The repertoire has about 380,000 clones, roughly 87% of them found once; the top ten carry 2.5% to 3.5%. The V call is TRBV6-6, the J call TRBJ2-2; D is possibly TRBD1 (6 bases). This receptor was obtained from a woman aged 25 to 45 who had recovered from COVID-19. Sequencing input: PBMCs or T cells enriched from blood (not recorded which). CDR3 nucleotides: TGTGCCAGCAGCAGGGACACTTACACCGGGGAGCTGTTTTTT. This codes for CASSRDTYTGELFF.